This is a list of T cell receptor beta chains from one sample in a study of T cell responses to AZD1222 COVID-19 vaccine. This table comes from immunoSEQ multiplex PCR, and its TCRdb copy is limited to in-frame clones, with some not included. The top ten clones hold 4.5% to 6.5% of a sample with 130,000 to 150,000 clones, under 95% of them seen once. The source was peripheral blood, collected on day 0 of AZD1222 vaccination. Source of these receptors: an adult in good health. Each CDR3 is given with its conserved first and last residue. The order of the fields is V gene, clone size, D gene, J gene, CDR3 protein, CDR3 DNA. D genes are given only for firm matches. Clone size is not always given. Where it is, it says once, few, many or a class for expanded clones.

V gene: TRBV5-5; clone size: NA; D gene: NA; J gene: TRBJ1-5; CDR3 protein: CASSLAAGGQPQHF; CDR3 DNA: TGTGCCAGCAGCTTGGCCGCGGGGGGACAGCCCCAGCATTTT
V gene: TRBV9; clone size: NA; D gene: TRBD1; J gene: TRBJ1-3; CDR3 protein: CASSVGTDPFSGNTIYF; CDR3 DNA: TGTGCCAGCAGCGTGGGGACAGACCCATTCTCTGGAAACACCATATATTTT
V gene: TRBV20-1; clone size: NA; D gene: TRBD1; J gene: TRBJ1-2; CDR3 protein: CSASFGTGVGYTF; CDR3 DNA: TGCAGTGCTAGTTTTGGGACAGGGGTAGGCTACACCTTC
V gene: TRBV4-3; clone size: NA; D gene: TRBD1; J gene: TRBJ1-1; CDR3 protein: CASSQKNRDRSPSQNTEAFF; CDR3 DNA: TGCGCCAGCAGCCAAAAAAACCGGGACAGGTCACCGAGTCAGAACACTGAAGCTTTCTTT
V gene: TRBV19; clone size: NA; D gene: TRBD1; J gene: TRBJ1-1; CDR3 protein: CASRDRLNTEAFF; CDR3 DNA: TGTGCCAGTAGGGACAGGTTGAACACTGAAGCTTTCTTT
V gene: TRBV7-2; clone size: once; D gene: TRBD1; J gene: TRBJ1-5; CDR3 protein: CASSLGQGFGSQPQHF; CDR3 DNA: TGTGCCAGCAGCTTGGGACAGGGGTTCGGAAGTCAGCCCCAGCATTTT
V gene: TRBV4-1; clone size: NA; D gene: NA; J gene: TRBJ2-2; CDR3 protein: CASSSWSATNTGELFF; CDR3 DNA: TGCGCCAGCAGCTCATGGTCGGCTACGAACACCGGGGAGCTGTTTTTT
V gene: TRBV21-1; clone size: NA; D gene: NA; J gene: TRBJ1-1; CDR3 protein: CASSKDPPQGTLRDTEAFF; CDR3 DNA: TGTGCCAGCAGCAAAGATCCCCCGCAGGGGACTTTGCGGGACACTGAAGCTTTCTTT
V gene: TRBV4-3; clone size: NA; D gene: TRBD1; J gene: TRBJ1-1; CDR3 protein: CASADRTLNTEAFF; CDR3 DNA: TGCGCCAGCGCGGACAGGACCTTGAACACTGAAGCTTTCTTT
V gene: TRBV27; clone size: NA; D gene: TRBD1; J gene: TRBJ1-1; CDR3 protein: CASSSRTGLTEAFF; CDR3 DNA: TGTGCCAGCAGTTCGCGGACAGGGCTAACTGAAGCTTTCTTT
V gene: TRBV4-1; clone size: NA; D gene: NA; J gene: TRBJ1-3; CDR3 protein: CASSQDSGNTIYF; CDR3 DNA: TGCGCCAGCAGCCAAGATTCGGGAAACACCATATATTTT
V gene: TRBV28; clone size: NA; D gene: NA; J gene: TRBJ1-5; CDR3 protein: CASSWLRTLNQPQHF; CDR3 DNA: TGTGCCAGCAGTTGGCTGCGGACCCTCAATCAGCCCCAGCATTTT
V gene: TRBV19; clone size: NA; D gene: NA; J gene: TRBJ2-7; CDR3 protein: CASSIRQEGGYEQYF; CDR3 DNA: TGTGCCAGTAGTATCCGACAGGAGGGGGGTTACGAGCAGTACTTC
V gene: TRBV7-9; clone size: NA; D gene: NA; J gene: TRBJ2-2; CDR3 protein: CASTRGPENTGELFF; CDR3 DNA: TGTGCCAGCACCCGGGGGCCGGAGAACACCGGGGAGCTGTTTTTT
V gene: TRBV5-1; clone size: NA; D gene: TRBD1; J gene: TRBJ2-2; CDR3 protein: CASSPQGANTGELFF; CDR3 DNA: TGCGCCAGCTCCCCCCAGGGGGCGAACACCGGGGAGCTGTTTTTT
V gene: TRBV18; clone size: NA; D gene: TRBD2; J gene: TRBJ2-7; CDR3 protein: CASSPSDGLAASYEQYF; CDR3 DNA: TGTGCCAGCTCACCTTCTGATGGACTAGCCGCCTCCTACGAGCAGTACTTC
V gene: TRBV11-1; clone size: NA; D gene: NA; J gene: TRBJ2-7; CDR3 protein: CASSLNVFGEQYF; CDR3 DNA: TGTGCCAGCAGCTTAAATGTATTTGGCGAGCAGTACTTC
V gene: TRBV7-3; clone size: NA; D gene: TRBD1; J gene: TRBJ2-2; CDR3 protein: CASSLNRLYGTGPPHGELFF; CDR3 DNA: TGTGCCAGCAGCTTAAACCGCCTTTATGGGACAGGGCCCCCCCACGGGGAGCTGTTTTTT
V gene: TRBV7-9; clone size: once; D gene: NA; J gene: TRBJ2-1; CDR3 protein: CASSLGGRAGLPSYNEQFF; CDR3 DNA: TGTGCCAGCAGCTTAGGTGGAAGAGCGGGCCTTCCTTCCTACAATGAGCAGTTCTTC
V gene: TRBV29-1; clone size: NA; D gene: TRBD2; J gene: TRBJ2-7; CDR3 protein: CSVEGPGERETYEQYF; CDR3 DNA: TGCAGCGTCGAAGGTCCCGGCGAGCGGGAGACTTACGAGCAGTACTTC
V gene: TRBV20-1; clone size: NA; D gene: NA; J gene: TRBJ1-2; CDR3 protein: CSASERIAGDYGYTF; CDR3 DNA: TGCAGTGCTAGTGAAAGGATCGCTGGCGACTATGGCTACACCTTC
V gene: TRBV19; clone size: NA; D gene: NA; J gene: TRBJ1-5; CDR3 protein: CASIMSTASNQPQHF; CDR3 DNA: TGTGCCAGTATTATGAGCACCGCTAGCAATCAGCCCCAGCATTTT
V gene: TRBV5-6; clone size: NA; D gene: NA; J gene: TRBJ1-4; CDR3 protein: CASSLGNVNEKLFF; CDR3 DNA: TGTGCCAGCAGCTTGGGGAACGTTAATGAAAAACTGTTTTTT
V gene: TRBV4-1; clone size: NA; D gene: NA; J gene: TRBJ1-5; CDR3 protein: CASSQAGGEGQPQHF; CDR3 DNA: TGCGCCAGCAGCCAAGCAGGCGGGGAGGGGCAGCCCCAGCATTTT
V gene: TRBV4-3; clone size: NA; D gene: NA; J gene: TRBJ2-5; CDR3 protein: CASSQQLGGETQYF; CDR3 DNA: TGCGCCAGCAGCCAACAACTAGGGGGGGAGACCCAGTACTTC
V gene: TRBV10-3; clone size: once; D gene: TRBD1; J gene: TRBJ2-7; CDR3 protein: CAIRSDRGSYEQYF; CDR3 DNA: TGTGCCATCAGATCGGACAGGGGCTCCTACGAGCAGTACTTC
V gene: TRBV7-6; clone size: NA; D gene: NA; J gene: TRBJ2-7; CDR3 protein: CASSLGNSEVHEQYF; CDR3 DNA: TGTGCCAGCAGCTTAGGTAACAGTGAGGTCCACGAGCAGTACTTC
V gene: TRBV21-1; clone size: NA; D gene: NA; J gene: TRBJ2-7; CDR3 protein: CASSIISSGSPPYEQYF; CDR3 DNA: TGTGCCAGCAGCATTATTTCTAGCGGGAGCCCCCCCTACGAGCAGTACTTC
V gene: TRBV14; clone size: NA; D gene: TRBD2; J gene: TRBJ2-1; CDR3 protein: CASSHWGVRTSGKREQFF; CDR3 DNA: TGTGCCAGCAGCCATTGGGGCGTAAGGACTAGCGGGAAGAGGGAGCAGTTCTTC
V gene: TRBV25-1; clone size: NA; D gene: NA; J gene: TRBJ2-7; CDR3 protein: CASTGQPYEQYF; CDR3 DNA: TGTGCCAGCACCGGACAGCCCTACGAGCAGTACTTC
V gene: TRBV19; clone size: NA; D gene: NA; J gene: TRBJ2-7; CDR3 protein: CASSPTRGPGAYEQYF; CDR3 DNA: TGTGCCAGTAGTCCAACCCGGGGTCCCGGCGCCTACGAGCAGTACTTC
V gene: TRBV19; clone size: few; D gene: NA; J gene: TRBJ1-4; CDR3 protein: CASSNRATTNEKLFF; CDR3 DNA: TGTGCCAGTAGCAACAGGGCAACAACTAATGAAAAACTGTTTTTT
V gene: TRBV5-6; clone size: NA; D gene: NA; J gene: TRBJ1-1; CDR3 protein: CASSLEQVRGLVTEAFF; CDR3 DNA: TGTGCCAGCAGCTTGGAACAGGTCCGAGGGTTGGTCACTGAAGCTTTCTTT
V gene: TRBV3-1/TRBV3-2; clone size: NA; D gene: NA; J gene: TRBJ1-2; CDR3 protein: CASSQVLQYGYTF; CDR3 DNA: TGTGCCAGCAGCCAAGTCCTACAGTATGGCTACACCTTC
V gene: TRBV24-1; clone size: NA; D gene: TRBD2; J gene: TRBJ2-7; CDR3 protein: CATSEAGSSYEQYF; CDR3 DNA: TGTGCCACCAGTGAAGCGGGAAGCTCCTACGAGCAGTACTTC
V gene: TRBV2; clone size: NA; D gene: TRBD1; J gene: TRBJ1-6; CDR3 protein: CASNLDRGRSPLHF; CDR3 DNA: TGTGCCAGCAATTTAGACAGGGGGCGATCACCCCTCCACTTT
V gene: TRBV29-1; clone size: NA; D gene: NA; J gene: TRBJ2-7; CDR3 protein: CSVDSGNSYEQYF; CDR3 DNA: TGCAGCGTAGATAGCGGAAACTCCTACGAGCAGTACTTC
V gene: TRBV27; clone size: NA; D gene: TRBD2; J gene: TRBJ2-2; CDR3 protein: CASSSLLAANTGELFF; CDR3 DNA: TGTGCCAGCAGTTCCTTACTAGCGGCGAACACCGGGGAGCTGTTTTTT
V gene: TRBV28; clone size: NA; D gene: NA; J gene: TRBJ1-5; CDR3 protein: CASRLGRSQYQPQHF; CDR3 DNA: TGTGCCAGCAGGTTGGGTCGGTCTCAGTATCAGCCCCAGCATTTT
V gene: TRBV6-2/TRBV6-3; clone size: NA; D gene: TRBD1; J gene: TRBJ1-2; CDR3 protein: CASSPGQASGGYTF; CDR3 DNA: TGTGCCAGCAGCCCCGGACAGGCGTCTGGGGGCTACACCTTC
V gene: TRBV15; clone size: NA; D gene: TRBD2; J gene: TRBJ2-6; CDR3 protein: CATSRDSGRAYANVLTF; CDR3 DNA: TGTGCCACCAGCAGAGATTCCGGGAGGGCTTACGCCAACGTCCTGACTTTC
V gene: TRBV19; clone size: NA; D gene: TRBD2; J gene: TRBJ2-7; CDR3 protein: CASSWGGDYEQYF; CDR3 DNA: TGTGCCAGTAGTTGGGGAGGGGACTACGAGCAGTACTTC
V gene: TRBV12-3/TRBV12-4; clone size: NA; D gene: NA; J gene: TRBJ1-5; CDR3 protein: CASTSPAGQPQHF; CDR3 DNA: TGTGCCAGCACTAGTCCCGCTGGGCAGCCCCAGCATTTT
V gene: TRBV5-4; clone size: once; D gene: NA; J gene: TRBJ1-2; CDR3 protein: CASSKDREKIYGYTF; CDR3 DNA: TGTGCCAGCAGTAAGGACAGAGAGAAAATCTATGGCTACACCTTC
V gene: TRBV30; clone size: NA; D gene: TRBD1; J gene: TRBJ2-7; CDR3 protein: CAWSGFRTGTGTREQYF; CDR3 DNA: TGTGCCTGGAGTGGCTTCCGAACCGGGACAGGGACTCGCGAGCAGTACTTC
V gene: TRBV27; clone size: few; D gene: NA; J gene: TRBJ2-7; CDR3 protein: CASSVTGFYEQYF; CDR3 DNA: TGTGCCAGCAGTGTCACAGGGTTTTACGAGCAGTACTTC
V gene: TRBV12-5; clone size: NA; D gene: NA; J gene: TRBJ1-1; CDR3 protein: CASGVPQMRDTEAFF; CDR3 DNA: TGTGCTAGTGGGGTACCACAAATGAGGGACACTGAAGCTTTCTTT
V gene: TRBV6-2/TRBV6-3; clone size: once; D gene: TRBD2; J gene: TRBJ2-1; CDR3 protein: CASSYAMASGENEQFF; CDR3 DNA: TGTGCCAGCAGTTACGCGATGGCTAGCGGGGAAAATGAGCAGTTCTTC
V gene: TRBV28; clone size: NA; D gene: TRBD1; J gene: TRBJ2-2; CDR3 protein: CASSHIDRETGELFF; CDR3 DNA: TGTGCCAGCAGTCATATAGACAGGGAAACCGGGGAGCTGTTTTTT
V gene: TRBV19; clone size: NA; D gene: NA; J gene: TRBJ1-2; CDR3 protein: CASRTAERYGYTF; CDR3 DNA: TGTGCCAGTAGGACAGCCGAGAGGTATGGCTACACCTTC
V gene: TRBV14; clone size: NA; D gene: TRBD1; J gene: TRBJ2-7; CDR3 protein: CASSRGSTGGADF; CDR3 DNA: TGTGCCAGCAGCCGGGGGTCTACAGGGGGCGCGGACTTC
V gene: TRBV7-2; clone size: NA; D gene: NA; J gene: TRBJ1-2; CDR3 protein: CASSRRDGRGYTF; CDR3 DNA: TGTGCCAGCAGCCGACGGGACGGAAGGGGCTACACCTTC
V gene: TRBV6-5; clone size: once; D gene: NA; J gene: TRBJ1-4; CDR3 protein: CASSTMTGHEKLFF; CDR3 DNA: TGTGCCAGCAGTACAATGACAGGTCATGAAAAACTGTTTTTT
V gene: TRBV5-6; clone size: NA; D gene: NA; J gene: TRBJ1-5; CDR3 protein: CASSLSGNQPQHF; CDR3 DNA: TGTGCCAGCAGCTTGTCTGGGAATCAGCCCCAGCATTTT
V gene: TRBV5-1; clone size: NA; D gene: NA; J gene: TRBJ2-2; CDR3 protein: CASSLTGNTGELFF; CDR3 DNA: TGCGCCAGCAGCTTGACAGGGAATACCGGGGAGCTGTTTTTT
V gene: TRBV4-2; clone size: NA; D gene: NA; J gene: TRBJ2-7; CDR3 protein: CASSQDRPPSPYEQYF; CDR3 DNA: TGTGCCAGCAGCCAAGATCGGCCGCCCTCGCCCTACGAGCAGTACTTC
V gene: TRBV18; clone size: NA; D gene: NA; J gene: TRBJ2-7; CDR3 protein: CASSSGHLLYEQYF; CDR3 DNA: TGTGCCAGCTCATCGGGACACCTGCTCTACGAGCAGTACTTC